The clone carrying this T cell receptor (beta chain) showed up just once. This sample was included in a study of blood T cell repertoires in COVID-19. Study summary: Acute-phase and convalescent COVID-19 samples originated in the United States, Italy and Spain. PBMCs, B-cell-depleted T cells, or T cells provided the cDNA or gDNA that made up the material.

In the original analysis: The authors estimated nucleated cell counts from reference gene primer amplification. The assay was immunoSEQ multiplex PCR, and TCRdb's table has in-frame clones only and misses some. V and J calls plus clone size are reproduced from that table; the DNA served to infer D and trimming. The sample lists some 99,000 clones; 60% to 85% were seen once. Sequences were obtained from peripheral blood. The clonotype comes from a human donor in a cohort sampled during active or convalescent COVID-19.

The CDR3 DNA sequence: TGTGCCACCAGCAGCCCTAGGACAGCCAACTATGGCTACACCTTC. Translation gives CATSSPRTANYGYTF. The chain joins TRBV15 to TRBJ1-2; possibly TRBD1 for D (6 bases). The V end lost 3 bases, the J end lost 2 bases, and 13 bases lay between the germline ends. The CDR3 consists of 15 residues. Germline assignment: CDR1 LNHNV and CDR2 YYDKDF (reference sequence).